This T cell receptor beta chain emerged from a study of blood T cell repertoires in COVID-19. Turning to the study itself: Both acute and convalescent COVID-19 samples were obtained from the United States, Italy and Spain. Sources were T cells, B-cell-depleted T cells, or PBMCs; the material itself was cDNA or gDNA.

V lost 7 bases and J lost 0, with 21 bases in between. The CDR3 sequence is 16 residues long. Germline V gene lookup returns CDR1 SQVTM and CDR2 ANQGSEA. Authors' processing steps: Estimation of nucleated cell counts relied on the amplification of reference gene primers. The table came from immunoSEQ multiplex PCR; TCRdb's copy has only in-frame clones and leaves some out. D and trimming come from the DNA, and the V and J calls and clone size come from that table. The sample includes some 40,000 clones, about nine tenths seen only once; the top ten take 15% to 20%. The receptor's source is a man between 65 and 85 years old with acute or convalescent COVID-19. Sequences were obtained from peripheral blood. This chain joins TRBV29-1 and TRBJ1-2; D may be TRBD1 (6 bases). Written as DNA, the CDR3 is TGCAGCGGCCGAACGGTTGAAGGGGACACTAACTATGGCTACACCTTC. This codes for CSGRTVEGDTNYGYTF.